The sequence of this T cell receptor (beta chain) was determined in a study of PD-L1 blockade in urothelial cancer. Here immunoSEQ multiplex PCR was the method, and the copy in TCRdb shows in-frame clones only, minus some. The sample lists 46,000 or so clones; about 85% were seen once. V lost 1 base and J 0 bases, leaving 16 bases between the germline ends. CDR3 length: 17 amino acids. CDR1 SQVTM and CDR2 ANQGSEA come from the germline V gene. The sequencing here drew on PBMCs, taken around atezolizumab (anti-PD-L1) treatment. This clonotype was obtained from a man in his sixties with urothelial cancer. This chain joins TRBV29-1 and TRBJ1-3; D perhaps matches TRBD1 (6 bases). The CDR3 region has the DNA TGCAGCGTTGAAGGGCAGGGGCTCTCGAGCTCTGGAAACACCATATATTTT. Protein: CSVEGQGLSSSGNTIYF.